This T cell receptor beta chain appears in the sequencing data of a study of blood T cell repertoires in COVID-19. Study information: The United States, Italy and Spain supplied acute and convalescent COVID-19 samples. PBMCs, B-cell-depleted T cells, or T cells provided the cDNA or gDNA that made up the material.

The assay was immunoSEQ multiplex PCR, and TCRdb's table has in-frame clones only and misses some. The data contain roughly 250,000 clones, over 80% of them seen just once; the ten biggest clones take up approximately 2%. For recovered donors of Cohort 3, there were two negative PCRs, clearance, or symptom resolution. This clone occurred once. Germline V gene lookup returns CDR1 ENHRY and CDR2 SYGVKD. This CDR3 contains 14 residues. The V and J ends lost 8 bases and 1 base respectively, with 14 bases between them. The chain couples TRBV10-3 to TRBJ1-1; D may be TRBD1 (5 bases). Sequenced: PBMCs or T cells enriched from blood (not recorded which). This clonotype was obtained from a young woman who had recovered from COVID-19. CDR3 sequence: CAIVKEGQNTEAFF. DNA of the CDR3: TGTGCCATCGTGAAGGAGGGGCAGAACACTGAAGCTTTCTTT.